A selection of T cell receptor beta chains follows, all from one sample in a study of graft-versus-host responses after intestinal transplantation. Their cognate antigens are unknown. Data came from immunoSEQ multiplex PCR; TCRdb stores just in-frame clones and leaves some out. The repertoire consists of approximately 78,000 clones, with more than 75% occurring once and the leading ten covering around 8.6%. The sample was unstimulated CD8+ T cells sorted from spleen or lymph node cells, taken before transplant. These receptors were obtained from a human donor who was the organ donor for an intestinal transplant. Each CDR3 is given with its conserved first and last residue. Each record gives: V gene, J gene, CDR3 protein.

TRBV6-1	TRBJ2-1	CASSETYDSYNEQFF
TRBV7-7	TRBJ2-1	CASSLAGVGNEQFF
TRBV9	TRBJ2-2	CASSGPGELFF
TRBV12-5	TRBJ2-2	CASGPGGNTGELFF
TRBV4-1	TRBJ2-1	CASSQDGLASFLF
TRBV5-5	TRBJ1-2	CASMTGPYGYTF
TRBV7-6	TRBJ2-3	CASSPGATDTQYF
TRBV4-2	TRBJ2-2	CASRGLAVSGELFF
TRBV2	TRBJ2-7	CASSGGLTYEQYF
TRBV6-1	TRBJ2-7	CASRALYEQYF
TRBV7-2	TRBJ2-2	CASFRPDGELFF
TRBV5-4	TRBJ2-3	CASSPGSGTDTQYF
TRBV9	TRBJ2-1	CASGLDLSEQFF
TRBV30	TRBJ1-3	CAWINSGNTIYF
TRBV27	TRBJ1-1	CASSLSTSNTEAFF
TRBV27	TRBJ2-7	CASRDSYEQYF